This T cell receptor (beta chain) was observed in a study of blood T cell repertoires in COVID-19. This CDR3 comprises 15 residues. The V end lost 4 bases, the J end lost 8 bases, and 18 bases lay between the germline ends. CDR1 is SGHVS, CDR2 FQNEAQ, per germline. This clone was detected a few times. Here immunoSEQ multiplex PCR was the method, and the copy in TCRdb shows in-frame clones only, minus some. This table has roughly 34,000 clones, around nine tenths appearing once. V gene TRBV7-8 combines with J gene TRBJ2-1, with D possibly matching TRBD2 (6 bases). Source material: peripheral blood. The receptor was isolated from a woman of 80 years or more with active or convalescent COVID-19. The CDR3 spells CASSSPAGSNHEQFF. The CDR3 DNA sequence: TGTGCCAGCAGCTCCCCGGCGGGGAGTAACCATGAGCAGTTCTTC.